The clone carrying this T cell receptor (beta chain) was observed at least ten times. The antigen remains unidentified. This entry is derived from a study of regulatory T cells in long-lasting Graves disease. Findings of the study overall: TCR diversity was lower in persistent Graves' patients than in newly diagnosed ones. Patients with persistent disease showed a bias toward TRBV28, TRBJ1-2 and TRBJ2-5.

This CDR3 comprises 16 residues. The V end lost 5 bases, the J end lost 3 bases, and 17 bases lay between the germline ends. From germline, CDR1 is MNHNS and CDR2 SASEGT. Building the TCR beta libraries relied on iRepertoire HTBI primers, and CDR3 regions underwent Arm-PCR. MiXCR, run by TCRdb on the multiplex PCR reads, gives a single entry per CDR3 protein. The top ten hold over 8.5% of the sample, which has some 410,000 distinct CDR3 sequences, approximately 16% seen once. Noted time point: newly diagnosed GD, antithyroid drugs for less than 3 months. Construction of the TCR library relied on RNA isolated from PBMCs. These data are also associated with another study on T cells in Graves' hyperthyroidism and ophthalmopathy.

This receptor was identified in a woman in her 30s with Graves disease. This sample comprised peripheral blood mononuclear cells (PBMCs), obtained at new diagnosis, from a patient treated with antithyroid drugs. The V and J genes are TRBV6-1 and TRBJ1-5; tentative D call: TRBD1 (5 bases). As DNA, the CDR3 is TGTGCCAGCAGTACCCGACAGTCCACATCCAATCAGCCCCAGCATTTT. It yields the protein CASSTRQSTSNQPQHF.